The entry below gives a single T cell receptor (beta chain) sequence along with its context. The germline gene is not matched at one end of the junction; a read error may be the cause. These data originate in a study of blood T cell repertoires in COVID-19. Only in-frame clones appear in the TCRdb table, and some are missing; sequencing was by immunoSEQ multiplex PCR. The table has 80,000 to 130,000 clones, around 90% seen once; the top ten hold approximately 5.1%. CDR1 and CDR2 from the germline V gene are SSHAT and FNYEAQ (reference sequence). This CDR3 is 15 amino acids long. The V call is TRBV7-7, the J call TRBJ2-3; a possible D gene is TRBD2 (6 bases). Sequenced material: peripheral blood. The source is a man aged 70-80 years with acute or convalescent COVID-19. Here the CDR3 reads CASSQSGVVTDTQYF. DNA for the CDR3: TGTGCTAGCAGCCAGTCGGGGGTTGTCACAGATACGCAGTATTTT. Using reference TRBV7-7 and TRBJ2-3 for the parts outside the CDR3, the full variable domain is GAGVSQSPRYKVTKRGQDVTLRCDPISSHATLYWYQQALGQGPEFLTYFNYEAQPDKSGLPSDRFSAERPEGSISTLTIQRTEQRDSAMYRCASSQSGVVTDTQYFGPGTRLTVL.